This T cell receptor (beta chain) was identified in a study of cytotoxic CD8 clonotypes in ibrutinib-treated CLL. Study in general: Across the patients, under 12 were relapsed/refractory, 15 treatment-naive and 17 to 18 IGHV unmutated.

V was pared by 5 bases and J by 7 bases, with 11 bases of the junction left unmatched. Germline-derived CDR1 and CDR2 are MNHEY and SVGAGI. The CDR3 runs 15 residues. The intended depth for sequencing was 1 in 200,000 to 1 in 1 million T cells. The repertoire was sequenced with immunoSEQ multiplex PCR; TCRdb's copy has only in-frame clones and lacks some. Of nearly 300,000 clones in the sample, around 77% were seen once. The origin of this receptor is a human donor with chronic lymphocytic leukemia. The sequenced sample was PBMCs, obtained at disease progression, from a patient treated with ibrutinib. The chain combines TRBV6-5 with TRBJ1-2, with TRBD1 identical over 9 bases. CDR3 bases: TGTGCCAGCAGTACGCCAAAAGACAGGGGGGGTGGCTACACCTTC. Translation gives CASSTPKDRGGGYTF.